These T cell receptor beta chains were read from a single sample in a study of PD-1 blockade in classical Hodgkin lymphoma. Assay used: immunoSEQ multiplex PCR; TCRdb lists only in-frame clones, some missing. The sample lists over 75,000 clones; approximately 90% were seen once. Here the sequenced sample was peripheral blood mononuclear cells (PBMCs), taken before the fourth cycle of nivolumab. Receptor source: a human donor with classical Hodgkin lymphoma. The CDR3 runs from the conserved cysteine through the conserved F or W. The D gene is left open where the match is weak. Rows may omit the clone size; those that give it use once, few, many or a size class.

J | D | size | V | CDR3 | DNA
TRBJ1-2 | TRBD1 | NA | TRBV29-1 | CSVVGGEDYGYTF | TGCAGCGTTGTAGGGGGCGAGGACTATGGCTACACCTTC
TRBJ1-1 | TRBD1 | NA | TRBV9 | CASSVDRRTGGFTEAFF | TGTGCCAGCAGCGTAGACCGCAGGACAGGTGGCTTCACTGAAGCTTTCTTT
TRBJ2-1 | NA | NA | TRBV21-1 | CASSKEKGQGANYNEQFF | TGTGCCAGCAGCAAAGAAAAAGGACAGGGGGCGAATTACAATGAGCAGTTCTTC
TRBJ1-2 | NA | few | TRBV7-2 | CASRRGFYGYTF | TGTGCCAGTAGACGGGGCTTCTATGGCTACACCTTC
TRBJ2-7 | NA | once | TRBV18 | CASSRGQMAYEQYF | TGTGCCAGCTCAAGGGGCCAGATGGCCTACGAGCAGTACTTC
TRBJ2-3 | NA | NA | TRBV10-3 | CAISDAAGSADTQYF | TGTGCCATCAGTGATGCGGCAGGGTCGGCAGATACGCAGTATTTT
TRBJ2-1 | TRBD1 | NA | TRBV4-3 | CASSQDPDRGRNEQFF | TGCGCCAGCAGCCAAGATCCGGACAGGGGGCGAAATGAGCAGTTCTTC
TRBJ2-7 | NA | NA | TRBV7-9 | CASTWSEYYEQYF | TGTGCCAGCACCTGGTCGGAGTACTACGAGCAGTACTTC
TRBJ2-1 | NA | NA | TRBV2 | CASRPQGSSYNEQFF | TGTGCCAGCAGACCTCAGGGGAGCTCCTACAATGAGCAGTTCTTC
TRBJ2-4 | TRBD2 | once | TRBV5-1 | CASSLGLAGLPGAKNIQYF | TGCGCCAGCAGCTTGGGGCTAGCGGGGCTACCGGGGGCCAAAAACATTCAGTACTTC
TRBJ2-2 | TRBD2 | NA | TRBV10-2 | CASSVSGANTGELFF | TGCGCCAGCAGTGTCAGCGGGGCGAACACCGGGGAGCTGTTTTTT
TRBJ1-1 | NA | NA | TRBV7-2 | CASSPAGDTEAFF | TGTGCCAGCAGCCCAGCGGGGGACACTGAAGCTTTCTTT
TRBJ2-7 | TRBD2 | NA | TRBV5-6 | CASSPGLAGGISYEQYF | TGTGCCAGCAGCCCCGGACTAGCGGGGGGCATCTCCTACGAGCAGTACTTC
TRBJ2-2 | NA | NA | TRBV4-2 | CASSQDRSGELFF | TGTGCCAGCAGCCAAGATCGAAGTGGGGAGCTGTTTTTT
TRBJ2-5 | TRBD1 | NA | TRBV7-9 | CASSETGGQETQYF | TGTGCCAGCAGCGAGACAGGGGGACAAGAGACCCAGTACTTC
TRBJ1-6 | TRBD1 | NA | TRBV30 | CAWSRGTGGNSPLHF | TGTGCCTGGAGTCGGGGGACAGGGGGTAATTCACCCCTCCACTTT
TRBJ1-6 | NA | NA | TRBV7-2 | CASSFGGSYNSPLHF | TGTGCCAGCAGCTTTGGGGGCTCCTATAATTCACCCCTCCACTTT
TRBJ2-3 | NA | NA | TRBV7-8 | CASSLGVGSTDTQYF | TGTGCCAGCAGCTTAGGTGTGGGATCCACAGATACGCAGTATTTT
TRBJ1-4 | NA | NA | TRBV7-9 | CASSPVYLEKLFF | TGTGCCAGCAGCCCAGTATACTTAGAAAAACTGTTTTTT
TRBJ2-2 | NA | NA | TRBV7-3 | CASSQRAGELFF | TGTGCCAGCAGCCAAAGGGCCGGGGAGCTGTTTTTT
TRBJ2-1 | TRBD2 | once | TRBV4-2 | CASSQGTSRVNEQFF | TGTGCCAGCAGCCAGGGGACTAGCCGCGTCAATGAGCAGTTCTTC
TRBJ2-7 | TRBD1 | NA | TRBV7-9 | CASSPPSLDRGDEQYF | TGTGCCAGCAGCCCCCCCAGCCTGGACAGGGGGGACGAGCAGTACTTC
TRBJ1-2 | TRBD1 | NA | TRBV6-5 | CASSNGGQNYGYTF | TGTGCCAGCAGTAACGGGGGACAGAACTATGGCTACACCTTC
TRBJ1-4 | NA | NA | TRBV7-3 | CASSSTGSPNEKLFF | TGTGCCAGCAGCTCGACAGGCTCACCTAATGAAAAACTGTTTTTT
TRBJ2-5 | TRBD1 | NA | TRBV5-8 | CASSLGQGQETQYF | TGTGCCAGCAGCTTGGGACAGGGCCAAGAGACCCAGTACTTC
TRBJ2-7 | NA | once | TRBV6-5 | CASSTTGTGSYEQYF | TGTGCCAGCAGTACGACCGGGACTGGGTCCTACGAGCAGTACTTC
TRBJ2-1 | NA | NA | TRBV7-3 | CASSEPGKGDEQFF | TGTGCCAGCAGCGAGCCTGGTAAGGGGGATGAGCAGTTCTTC
TRBJ2-2 | TRBD2 | once | TRBV5-1 | CASSVGTSGGELFF | TGCGCCAGCAGCGTGGGTACTAGCGGCGGGGAGCTGTTTTTT
TRBJ2-5 | NA | once | TRBV30 | CAWSQATETQYF | TGTGCCTGGAGTCAAGCCACGGAGACCCAGTACTTC
TRBJ1-2 | NA | NA | TRBV19 | CASSTLSGTMNYGYTF | TGTGCCAGTAGCACCCTTTCCGGGACGATGAACTATGGCTACACCTTC
TRBJ1-5 | NA | NA | TRBV13 | CASSFKREPQHF | TGTGCCAGCAGCTTTAAAAGGGAGCCCCAGCATTTT
TRBJ1-6 | NA | NA | TRBV28 | CASSFPAGGGGHSPLHF | TGTGCCAGCAGTTTCCCCGCGGGAGGGGGTGGCCATTCACCCCTCCACTTT
TRBJ2-1 | TRBD1 | NA | TRBV6-5 | CASGGQASLYNEQFF | TGTGCCAGCGGAGGACAGGCCTCTCTTTACAATGAGCAGTTCTTC
TRBJ1-6 | NA | once | TRBV27 | CASSFALLSSSYNSPLHF | TGTGCCAGCAGTTTCGCACTCCTCTCGAGCTCCTATAATTCACCCCTCCACTTT
TRBJ2-7 | NA | NA | TRBV27 | CASSSGTSYEQYF | TGTGCCAGCAGTTCCGGGACATCCTACGAGCAGTACTTC
TRBJ2-7 | TRBD2 | once | TRBV27 | CASSSYLGLDYEQYF | TGTGCCAGCAGTTCCTACCTCGGACTAGACTACGAGCAGTACTTC
TRBJ1-5 | NA | once | TRBV18 | CASSPGYSNQPQHF | TGTGCCAGCTCACCGGGCTATAGCAATCAGCCCCAGCATTTT
TRBJ2-1 | NA | NA | TRBV5-5 | CASSFIRGVDEQFF | TGTGCCAGCAGCTTCATAAGGGGAGTTGATGAGCAGTTCTTC
TRBJ2-5 | NA | NA | TRBV25-1 | CASRRTEYGETQYF | TGTGCCAGCAGGAGGACAGAATACGGGGAGACCCAGTACTTC
TRBJ1-3 | NA | NA | TRBV5-5 | CASSLQFSTGNTIYF | TGTGCCAGCAGCTTGCAGTTTAGCACTGGAAACACCATATATTTT
TRBJ2-5 | TRBD2 | NA | TRBV5-1 | CASSTDPTSYETQYF | TGCGCCAGCAGCACCGACCCGACTAGCTATGAGACCCAGTACTTC
TRBJ2-7 | TRBD1 | NA | TRBV7-9 | CASSLRDRDHEQYF | TGTGCCAGCAGCTTACGGGACAGGGACCACGAGCAGTACTTC
TRBJ1-2 | NA | NA | TRBV27 | CASRSPGSKNGYTF | TGTGCCAGCAGATCCCCGGGCAGCAAAAATGGCTACACCTTC
TRBJ1-5 | NA | NA | TRBV7-9 | CASSPEAGNQPQHF | TGTGCCAGCAGCCCAGAAGCTGGCAATCAGCCCCAGCATTTT
TRBJ2-2 | NA | NA | TRBV30 | CAHLGRARSNTGELFF | TGTGCCCACCTTGGCAGGGCGAGGTCGAACACCGGGGAGCTGTTTTTT
TRBJ2-7 | TRBD1 | NA | TRBV15 | CATSRDRGWEQYF | TGTGCCACCAGCCGGGACAGGGGTTGGGAGCAGTACTTC
TRBJ2-1 | NA | NA | TRBV6-1 | CASSYTPGQQFF | TGTGCCAGCAGTTATACCCCGGGACAGCAGTTCTTC